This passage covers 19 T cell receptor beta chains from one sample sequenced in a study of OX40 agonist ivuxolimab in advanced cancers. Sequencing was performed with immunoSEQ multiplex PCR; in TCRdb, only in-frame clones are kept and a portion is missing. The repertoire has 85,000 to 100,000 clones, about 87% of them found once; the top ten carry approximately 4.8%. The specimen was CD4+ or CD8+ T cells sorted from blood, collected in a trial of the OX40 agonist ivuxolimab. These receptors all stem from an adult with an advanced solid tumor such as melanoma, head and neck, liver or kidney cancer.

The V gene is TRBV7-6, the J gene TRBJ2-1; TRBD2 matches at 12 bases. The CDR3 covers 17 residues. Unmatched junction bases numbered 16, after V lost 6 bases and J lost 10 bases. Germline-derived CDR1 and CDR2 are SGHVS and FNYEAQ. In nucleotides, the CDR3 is TGTGCCAGCAGTCCAAGACCGGGACTAGCGGGTAGGGGGGAGCAGTTCTTC. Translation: CASSPRPGLAGRGEQFF.

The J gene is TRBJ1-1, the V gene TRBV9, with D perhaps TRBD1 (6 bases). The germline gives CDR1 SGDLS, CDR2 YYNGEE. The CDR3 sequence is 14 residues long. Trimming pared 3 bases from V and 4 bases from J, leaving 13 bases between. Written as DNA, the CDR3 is TGTGCCAGCAGCGCGTCGGGACAATCCACTGAAGCTTTCTTT. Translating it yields CASSASGQSTEAFF. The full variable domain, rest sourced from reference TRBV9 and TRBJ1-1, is DSGVTQTPKHLITATGQRVTLRCSPRSGDLSVYWYQQSLDQGLQFLIQYYNGEERAKGNILERFSAQQFPDLHSELNLSSLELGDSALYFCASSASGQSTEAFFGQGTRLTVV.

In nucleotides, the CDR3 is TGTGCCAGCAGCTTAGCCTCTGGCGGGACCGGGGAGCTGTTTTTT. This encodes CASSLASGGTGELFF. The V gene is TRBV7-6, the J gene TRBJ2-2; possible D gene TRBD2, 5 bases. Germline CDR1 is SGHVS and CDR2 is FNYEAQ. This CDR3 comprises 15 residues. With 0 bases removed from V and 5 bases from J, the gap between germline ends came to 10 bases.

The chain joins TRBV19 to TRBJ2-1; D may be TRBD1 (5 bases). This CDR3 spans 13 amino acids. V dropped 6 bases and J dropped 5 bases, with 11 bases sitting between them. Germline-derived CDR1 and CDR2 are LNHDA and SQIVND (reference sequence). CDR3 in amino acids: CASSFGQNNEQFF. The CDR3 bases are TGTGCCAGTAGCTTCGGACAAAACAATGAGCAGTTCTTC.

The CDR3 loop is CASSAEGHSNNEQFF. The CDR3 DNA is TGTGCCAGCAGCGCAGAGGGCCATAGCAACAATGAGCAGTTCTTC. The chain carries TRBV9 and TRBJ2-1; a weak D match, TRBD2 (5 bases). This CDR3 is built from 15 residues. Trimming pared 3 bases from V and 5 bases from J, leaving 15 bases between. Looked up from germline, CDR1 is SGDLS and CDR2 is YYNGEE.

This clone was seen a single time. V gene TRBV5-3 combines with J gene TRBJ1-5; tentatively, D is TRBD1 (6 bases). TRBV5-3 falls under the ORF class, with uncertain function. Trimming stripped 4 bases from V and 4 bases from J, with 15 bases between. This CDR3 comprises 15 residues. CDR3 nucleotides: TGTGCCAGAAGCCGCCACAGGGTTGGAAATCAGCCCCAGCATTTT. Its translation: CARSRHRVGNQPQHF.

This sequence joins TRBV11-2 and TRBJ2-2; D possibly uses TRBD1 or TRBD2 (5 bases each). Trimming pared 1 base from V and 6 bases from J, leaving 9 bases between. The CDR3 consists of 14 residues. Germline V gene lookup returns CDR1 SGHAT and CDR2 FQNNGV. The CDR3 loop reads CASSLVRGPGELFF. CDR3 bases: TGTGCCAGCAGCTTAGTCCGGGGACCCGGGGAGCTGTTTTTT.

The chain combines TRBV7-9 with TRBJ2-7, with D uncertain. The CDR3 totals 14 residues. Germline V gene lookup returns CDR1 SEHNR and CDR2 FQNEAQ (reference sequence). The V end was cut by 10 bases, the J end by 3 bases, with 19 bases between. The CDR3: CATGKVDARYEQYF. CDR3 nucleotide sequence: TGTGCCACCGGAAAGGTCGATGCCCGCTACGAGCAGTACTTC.

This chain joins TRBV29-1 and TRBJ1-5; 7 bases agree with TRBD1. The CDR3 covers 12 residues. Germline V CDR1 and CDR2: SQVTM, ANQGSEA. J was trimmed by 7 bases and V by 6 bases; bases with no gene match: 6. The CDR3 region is CSVSTGQQPQHF. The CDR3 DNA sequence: TGCAGCGTATCGACAGGGCAGCAGCCCCAGCATTTT. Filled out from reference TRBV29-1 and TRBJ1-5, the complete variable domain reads SAVISQKPSRDICQRGTSLTIQCQVDSQVTMMFWYRQQPGQSLTLIATANQGSEATYESGFVIDKFPISRPNLTFSTLTVSNMSPEDSSIYLCSVSTGQQPQHFGDGTRLSIL.

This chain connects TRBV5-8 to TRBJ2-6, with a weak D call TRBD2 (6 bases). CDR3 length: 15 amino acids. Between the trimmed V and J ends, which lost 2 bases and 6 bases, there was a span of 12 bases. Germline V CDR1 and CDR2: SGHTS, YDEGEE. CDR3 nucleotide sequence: TGTGCCAGCAGCTTAGGGAGGCTTCAGGCCAACGTCCTGACTTTC. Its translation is CASSLGRLQANVLTF.

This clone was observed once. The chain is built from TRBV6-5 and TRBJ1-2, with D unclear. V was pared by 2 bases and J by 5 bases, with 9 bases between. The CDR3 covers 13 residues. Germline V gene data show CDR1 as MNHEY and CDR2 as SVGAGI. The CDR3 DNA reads TGTGCCAGCAGTTACACCCCGGGGTATGGCTACACCTTC. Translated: CASSYTPGYGYTF.

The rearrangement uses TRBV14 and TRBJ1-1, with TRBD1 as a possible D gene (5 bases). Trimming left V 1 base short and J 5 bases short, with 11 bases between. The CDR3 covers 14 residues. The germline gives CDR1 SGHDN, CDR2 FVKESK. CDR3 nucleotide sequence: TGTGCCAGCAGCCAAGTCGCAGGGAGGACTGAAGCTTTCTTT. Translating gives CASSQVAGRTEAFF.

The CDR3 DNA follows: TGTGCCAGCAGCTTAGTACTAGCGGGAGTTGGTGAGCAGTTCTTC. The encoded protein is CASSLVLAGVGEQFF. The chain uses TRBV11-2 and TRBJ2-1, with 11 bases fitting TRBD2. The V gene end was trimmed by 1 base and the J gene end by 9 bases; junction bases not matched to a gene: 5. The CDR3 is 15 amino acids. Germline V gene sequence: CDR1 SGHAT, CDR2 FQNNGV.

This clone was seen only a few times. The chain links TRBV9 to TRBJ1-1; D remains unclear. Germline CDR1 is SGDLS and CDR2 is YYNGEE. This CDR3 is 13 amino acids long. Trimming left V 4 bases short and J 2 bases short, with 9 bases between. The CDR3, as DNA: TGTGCCAGCAGCCGAGACACTAACACTGAAGCTTTCTTT. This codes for CASSRDTNTEAFF.

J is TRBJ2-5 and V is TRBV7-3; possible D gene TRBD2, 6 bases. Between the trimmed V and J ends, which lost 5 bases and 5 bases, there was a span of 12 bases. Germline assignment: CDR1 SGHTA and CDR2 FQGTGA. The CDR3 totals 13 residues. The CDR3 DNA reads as TGTGCCAGCAGCCCCCCGGGAGCGGAGACCCAGTACTTC. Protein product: CASSPPGAETQYF.

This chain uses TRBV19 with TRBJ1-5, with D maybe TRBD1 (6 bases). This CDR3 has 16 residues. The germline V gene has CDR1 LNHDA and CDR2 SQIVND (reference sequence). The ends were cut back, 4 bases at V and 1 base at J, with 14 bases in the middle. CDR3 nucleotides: TGTGCCAGTAGTACAAGAGGAGGACAGAGCAATCAGCCCCAGCATTTT. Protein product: CASSTRGGQSNQPQHF.

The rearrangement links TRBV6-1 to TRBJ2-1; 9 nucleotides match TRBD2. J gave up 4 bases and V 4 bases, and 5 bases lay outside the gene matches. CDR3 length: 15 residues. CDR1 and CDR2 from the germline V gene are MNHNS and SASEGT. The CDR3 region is CASSVSGSTYNEQFF. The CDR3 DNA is TGTGCCAGCAGTGTTAGCGGGAGTACTTACAATGAGCAGTTCTTC.

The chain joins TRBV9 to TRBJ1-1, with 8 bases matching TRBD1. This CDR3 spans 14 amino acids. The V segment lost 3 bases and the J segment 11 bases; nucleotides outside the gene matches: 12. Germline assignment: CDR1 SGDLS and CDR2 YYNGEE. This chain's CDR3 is CASSAQGQGVGAFF. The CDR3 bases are TGTGCCAGCAGCGCACAAGGACAGGGCGTTGGGGCTTTCTTT.

The DNA of the CDR3 is TGTGCCAGCAGCCGGGGCGGGATGAACACCGGGGAGCTGTTTTTT. Translated, it gives CASSRGGMNTGELFF. The chain links TRBV5-8 to TRBJ2-2; tentative D call: TRBD2 (6 bases). Germline loops: CDR1 SGHTS, CDR2 YDEGEE. Trimming pared 4 bases from V and 1 base from J, leaving 11 bases between. The CDR3 sequence is 15 residues long.